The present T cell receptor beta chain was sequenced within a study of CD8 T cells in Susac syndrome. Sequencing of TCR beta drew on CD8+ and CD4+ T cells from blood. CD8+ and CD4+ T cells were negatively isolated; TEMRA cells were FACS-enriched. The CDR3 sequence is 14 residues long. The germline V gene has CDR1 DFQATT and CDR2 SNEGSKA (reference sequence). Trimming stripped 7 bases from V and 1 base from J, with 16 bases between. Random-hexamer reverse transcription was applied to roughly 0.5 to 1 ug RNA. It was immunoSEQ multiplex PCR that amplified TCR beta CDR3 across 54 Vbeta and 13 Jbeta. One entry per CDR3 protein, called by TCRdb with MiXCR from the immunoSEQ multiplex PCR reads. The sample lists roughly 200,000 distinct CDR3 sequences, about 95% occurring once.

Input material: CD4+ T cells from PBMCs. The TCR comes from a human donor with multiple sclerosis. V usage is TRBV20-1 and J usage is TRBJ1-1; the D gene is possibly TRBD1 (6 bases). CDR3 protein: CSGPRGGTNTEAFF. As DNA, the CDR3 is TGCAGTGGCCCGAGAGGGGGGACGAACACTGAAGCTTTCTTT.